One sample yielded the 5 T cell receptor beta chains listed below, sequenced in a study of T cell responses to AZD1222 COVID-19 vaccine. Clones were read by immunoSEQ multiplex PCR, and TCRdb kept only the in-frame ones, dropping some. The sample gives more than 90,000 clones, about 80% of which show up once; 9.4% is in the top ten. Sequences were derived from peripheral blood, sampled on day 0 of AZD1222 vaccination. The receptors originated from an adult in good health.

The chain is built from TRBV30 and TRBJ2-3; 11 nucleotides line up with TRBD2. From germline, CDR1 is GTSNPN and CDR2 SVGIG (reference sequence). CDR3 length: 13 residues. V was clipped by 4 bases and J by 8 bases; unmatched bases: 5. The CDR3 coding sequence is TGTGCCTGGACGACTAGCGGGGTCCGTACGCAGTATTTT. Its translation: CAWTTSGVRTQYF.

V usage is TRBV28 and J usage is TRBJ1-1; 7 nucleotides align to TRBD1. Germline V gene data show CDR1 as MDHEN and CDR2 as SYDVKM. Losses at the gene ends were 2 bases for V and 11 bases for J; bases not matched to a gene: 5. The CDR3 extends over 12 amino acids. The CDR3 reads CASSLEAGGAFF. The CDR3 region has the DNA TGTGCCAGCAGTTTAGAGGCAGGGGGGGCTTTCTTT.

This clone was seen once. V is TRBV5-4 and J is TRBJ2-1; D gene uncertain. The germline V gene has CDR1 SGHNT and CDR2 YYREEE (reference sequence). V gave up 4 bases and J gave up 3 bases, with 11 bases separating them. The CDR3 runs 14 residues. The CDR3 sequence: CASSPPGFYNEQFF. The CDR3 nucleotides are TGTGCCAGCAGCCCTCCCGGGTTCTACAATGAGCAGTTCTTC.

The chain joins TRBV24-1 to TRBJ2-5; 10 bases align to TRBD1. V dropped 7 bases and J dropped 4; count of bases not matched to a gene: 17. The germline CDR1 and CDR2 sequences are KGHDR and SFDVKD. The CDR3 is 18 residues long. The CDR3 reads CATSDGGTGVHGPETQYF. CDR3 in DNA: TGTGCCACCAGCGATGGAGGGACAGGGGTCCATGGGCCAGAGACCCAGTACTTC.

The chain employs TRBV18 and TRBJ1-6, with a tentative D call TRBD1 (5 bases). The germline gives CDR1 KGHSH, CDR2 LQKENI. This CDR3 has 15 residues. Trimming removed 2 bases at V and 7 bases at J, with 12 bases between. In nucleotides, the CDR3 is TGTGCCAGCTCACCAGGGGGTTTTGGGAATTCACCCCTCCACTTT. Its translation is CASSPGGFGNSPLHF. Based on the CDR3 plus reference TRBV18 and TRBJ1-6, the full variable domain is NAGVMQNPRHLVRRRGQEARLRCSPMKGHSHVYWYRQLPEEGLKFMVYLQKENIIDESGMPKERFSAEFPKEGPSILRIQQVVRGDSAAYFCASSPGGFGNSPLHFGNGTRLTVT.